The rows below give T cell receptor beta chains drawn from one sample of a study of T cells after somatic rescue of genetic block. Measured with immunoSEQ multiplex PCR; TCRdb has only the in-frame clones, and not every one. The data contain 14,000 to 15,000 clones, around 70% of them singletons. Sequencing input: peripheral blood mononuclear cells (PBMCs). The receptors derive from a boy between 10 and 17 years old. Each CDR3 is given with its conserved first and last residue. A D gene is named only where the DNA matches it firmly. Clone size is not always given. Where it is, it says once, few, many or a class for expanded clones.

>TRBV18|TRBJ2-7|.|TRBD1
TGTGCCAGCTCCGGGACAGAACTAAACGAGCAGTACTTC
CASSGTELNEQYF
>TRBV11-2|TRBJ1-4|few|TRBD1
TGTGCCAGCAGCTTAGGGGACAGGTCAAGAGAAAAACTGTTTTTT
CASSLGDRSREKLFF
>TRBV5-4|TRBJ1-1|.|.
TGTGCCAGCAGCTTGGGGACACCTAATATGGCTTTCTTT
CASSLGTPNMAFF
>TRBV28|TRBJ1-1|once|.
TGTGCCAGCAGACCATCTCCGGGGGTAGGCGCGGCTGAAGCTTTCTTT
CASRPSPGVGAAEAFF
>TRBV6-1|TRBJ2-3|.|TRBD1
TGTGCCAGCAGACGGACAGGGCAAGATACGCAGTATTTT
CASRRTGQDTQYF
>TRBV7-3|TRBJ2-3|.|TRBD2
TGTGCCAGCAGCTTAATGCCACTAGCGGGGGAATACACAGATACGCAGTATTTT
CASSLMPLAGEYTDTQYF
>TRBV28|TRBJ1-2|once|.
TGTGCCAGCAGTTGGAGTCGAAACGGTGGCTACACCTTC
CASSWSRNGGYTF
>TRBV13|TRBJ1-1|.|TRBD1
TGTGCCAGCAGCATCCCACAGGGGTTGAACACTGAAGCTTTCTTT
CASSIPQGLNTEAFF
>TRBV30|TRBJ2-1|few|.
TGTGCCTGGAGTGAGTGGACCCGGTACAATGAGCAGTTCTTC
CAWSEWTRYNEQFF
>TRBV4-1|TRBJ2-3|.|.
TGCGCCAGCAGCGACACCCCCGGGTTGGGCACAGATACGCAGTATTTT
CASSDTPGLGTDTQYF
>TRBV6-6|TRBJ2-7|many|TRBD1
TGTGCCAGCAGCTCCCCGGGACAGCACGCCTACGAGCAGTACTTC
CASSSPGQHAYEQYF
>TRBV7-8|TRBJ1-4|.|TRBD1
TGTGCCAGCAGCTTAAAAGGGGACAGGTGGGAAAAACTGTTTTTT
CASSLKGDRWEKLFF
>TRBV19|TRBJ2-7|.|TRBD1
TGTGCCAGTAGTCCCGTCGGGACAGTCTCCTACGAGCAGTACTTC
CASSPVGTVSYEQYF
>TRBV9|TRBJ2-7|medium-sized|.
TGTGCCAGCAGCGCCGGACTCATTCCTTCCGAGCAGTACTTC
CASSAGLIPSEQYF
>TRBV11-2|TRBJ1-6|.|.
TGTGCCAGCAGCTTTACTCCCTCTAATTCACCCCTCCACTTT
CASSFTPSNSPLHF
>TRBV10-3|TRBJ2-7|.|TRBD2
TGTGCCATCGGGACTAGCGGGGGGCTATCCTACGAGCAGTACTTC
CAIGTSGGLSYEQYF
>TRBV19|TRBJ2-5|.|.
TGTGCCAGTAGTCAAACCGGGGCCTTTTTCTACTTC
CASSQTGAFFYF
>TRBV7-9|TRBJ1-5|.|TRBD1
TGTGCCAGCAGCTCAGGACAGGGCAATCAGCCCCAGCATTTT
CASSSGQGNQPQHF
>TRBV19|TRBJ2-7|.|.
TGTGCCAGTAACAACCAACAGGGCTACGAGCAGTACTTC
CASNNQQGYEQYF
>TRBV7-2|TRBJ2-7|.|.
TGTGCCAGCAGCAGACACGGCAGCTACGAGCAGTACTTC
CASSRHGSYEQYF
>TRBV9|TRBJ2-6|few|TRBD1
TGTGCCAGCAGCGTAGACCAGGGGGCACCTGGGGCCAACGTCCTGACTTTC
CASSVDQGAPGANVLTF
>TRBV5-4|TRBJ1-3|.|.
TGTGCCAGCAGCCAAGAAGAGACAAGAAACACCATATATTTT
CASSQEETRNTIYF
>TRBV6-5|TRBJ2-1|.|TRBD2
TGTGCCAGCAGTTACTCGGGACTAGCCGATCACAATGAGCAGTTCTTC
CASSYSGLADHNEQFF
>TRBV29-1|TRBJ2-7|.|TRBD1
TGCAGCGTTGAAAGCCGACAGGGGGTCCACGAGCAGTACTTC
CSVESRQGVHEQYF
>TRBV28|TRBJ2-3|.|.
TGTGCCAGCATCCCTCTCATGGGAGGCTGGGATCAACAGAGCACAGATACGCAGTATTTT
CASIPLMGGWDQQSTDTQYF
>TRBV6-5|TRBJ1-2|.|.
TGTGCCACCTCGACCGCCCTGAGGGATGGCTACACCTTC
CATSTALRDGYTF
>TRBV6-6|TRBJ2-7|.|TRBD2
TGTGCCAGCAGTTACGAAGGCGGGAGGGCCTTTTACGAGCAGTACTTC
CASSYEGGRAFYEQYF
>TRBV5-1|TRBJ2-3|.|.
TGCGCCAGCAGCTTGGGGGGGACTAGCACAGATACGCAGTATTTT
CASSLGGTSTDTQYF
>TRBV11-3|TRBJ1-5|.|.
TGTGCCAGCAGCTTCAACCCTTCAGCCCAGCATTTT
CASSFNPSAQHF
>TRBV5-4|TRBJ2-4|.|TRBD1
TGTGCCAGCAGCTTGTTCGGGACAGCCCAAAACATTCAGTACTTC
CASSLFGTAQNIQYF
>TRBV9|TRBJ1-6|.|.
TGTGCCAGCAGCGTCGGGGGCTCCTATAATTCACCCCTCCACTTT
CASSVGGSYNSPLHF
>TRBV10-3|TRBJ1-1|.|.
TGTGCCATCAGTGAGTCTCGGTCCGGGAGCACTGAAGCTTTCTTT
CAISESRSGSTEAFF
>TRBV7-6|TRBJ1-1|.|.
TGTGCCAGCAGCGCTAGGCCCGACATGGACAGCACGAACGCTGAAGCTTTCTTT
CASSARPDMDSTNAEAFF
>TRBV14|TRBJ1-2|few|.
TGTGCCAGCAGCCTATTGGGGGGTCAGGTTCATGGCTACACCTTC
CASSLLGGQVHGYTF
>TRBV30|TRBJ2-7|once|TRBD1
TGTGCCTGGAATTCTTGGGGGACAGTTAACTACGAGCAGTACTTC
CAWNSWGTVNYEQYF
>TRBV2|TRBJ2-6|.|.
TGTGCCAGCACCCCCCAGGGCGGGGCCAACGTCCTGACTTTC
CASTPQGGANVLTF
>TRBV5-1|TRBJ1-1|few|.
TGCGCCAGCAGCCTATGGTGGCATACTGAAGCTTTCTTT
CASSLWWHTEAFF
>TRBV19|TRBJ2-1|.|.
TGTGCCAGTAAAAGTCTCCCCTCCTACAATGAGCAGTTCTTC
CASKSLPSYNEQFF
>TRBV4-2|TRBJ2-3|.|.
TGTGCCAGCAGCCAACGGGGCGCTACGCAGTATTTT
CASSQRGATQYF
>TRBV10-1|TRBJ2-3|.|.
TGCGCCAGCAGTGAGGACGGGACGCCTCCCACAGATACGCAGTATTTT
CASSEDGTPPTDTQYF